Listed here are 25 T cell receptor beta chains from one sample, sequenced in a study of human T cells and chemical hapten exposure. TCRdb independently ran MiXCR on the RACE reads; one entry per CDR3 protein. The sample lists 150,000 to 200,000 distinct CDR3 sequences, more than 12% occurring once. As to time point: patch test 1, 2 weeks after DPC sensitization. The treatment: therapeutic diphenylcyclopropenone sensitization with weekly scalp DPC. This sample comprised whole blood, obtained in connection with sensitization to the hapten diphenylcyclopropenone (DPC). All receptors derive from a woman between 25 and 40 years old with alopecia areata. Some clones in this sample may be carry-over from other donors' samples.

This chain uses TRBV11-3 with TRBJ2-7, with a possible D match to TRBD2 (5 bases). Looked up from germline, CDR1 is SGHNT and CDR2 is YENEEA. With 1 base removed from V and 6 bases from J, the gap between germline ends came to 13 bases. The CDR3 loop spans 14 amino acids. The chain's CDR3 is CASSLGSREGEQYF. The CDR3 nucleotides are TGTGCCAGCAGCTTAGGCTCCCGTGAGGGCGAGCAGTACTTC.

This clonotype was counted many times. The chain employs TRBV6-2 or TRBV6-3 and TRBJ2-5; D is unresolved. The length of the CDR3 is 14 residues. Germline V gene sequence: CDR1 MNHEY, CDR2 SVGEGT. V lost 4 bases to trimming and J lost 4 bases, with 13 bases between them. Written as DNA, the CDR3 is TGTGCCAGCAGTTTGTTGGCCCGGAGAGAGACCCAGTACTTC. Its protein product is CASSLLARRETQYF.

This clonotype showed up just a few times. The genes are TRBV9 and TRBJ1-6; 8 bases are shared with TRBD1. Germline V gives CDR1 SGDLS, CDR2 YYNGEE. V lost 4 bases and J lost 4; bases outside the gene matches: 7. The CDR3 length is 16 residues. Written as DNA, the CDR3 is TGTGCCAGCAGCCCCCAGGGGGCTTCGTATAATTCACCCCTCCACTTT. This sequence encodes CASSPQGASYNSPLHF. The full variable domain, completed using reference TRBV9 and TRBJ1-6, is DSGVTQTPKHLITATGQRVTLRCSPRSGDLSVYWYQQSLDQGLQFLIQYYNGEERAKGNILERFSAQQFPDLHSELNLSSLELGDSALYFCASSPQGASYNSPLHFGNGTRLTVT.

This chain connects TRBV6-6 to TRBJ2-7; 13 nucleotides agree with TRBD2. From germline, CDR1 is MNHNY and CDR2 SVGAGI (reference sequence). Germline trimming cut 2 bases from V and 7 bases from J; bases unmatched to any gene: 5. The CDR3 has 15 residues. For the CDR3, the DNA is TGTGCCAGCAGTTACGCCGGACTAGCGGGAGAAGAGCAGTACTTC. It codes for CASSYAGLAGEEQYF.

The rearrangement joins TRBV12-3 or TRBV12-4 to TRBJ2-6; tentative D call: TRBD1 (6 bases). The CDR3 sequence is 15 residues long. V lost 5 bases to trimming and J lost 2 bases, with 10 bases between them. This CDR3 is CASSPDSPGANVLTF. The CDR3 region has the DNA TGTGCCAGCAGTCCGGACAGTCCTGGGGCCAACGTCCTGACTTTC.

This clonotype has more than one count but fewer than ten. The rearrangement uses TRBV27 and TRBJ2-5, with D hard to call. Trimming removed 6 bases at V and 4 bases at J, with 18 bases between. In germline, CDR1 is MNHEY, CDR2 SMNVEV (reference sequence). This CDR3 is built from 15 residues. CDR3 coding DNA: TGTGCCAGCAGACCTCCGGGCTCAAGGTTAGAGACCCAGTACTTC. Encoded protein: CASRPPGSRLETQYF.

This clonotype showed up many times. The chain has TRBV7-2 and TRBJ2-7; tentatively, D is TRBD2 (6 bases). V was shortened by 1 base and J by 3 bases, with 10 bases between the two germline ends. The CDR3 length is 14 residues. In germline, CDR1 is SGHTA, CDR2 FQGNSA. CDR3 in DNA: TGTGCCAGCAGCTTAGGGGACTGGAGCTACGAGCAGTACTTC. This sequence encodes CASSLGDWSYEQYF. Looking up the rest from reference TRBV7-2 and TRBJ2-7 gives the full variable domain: GAGVSQSPSNKVTEKGKDVELRCDPISGHTALYWYRQSLGQGLEFLIYFQGNSAPDKSGLPSDRFSAERTGGSVSTLTIQRTQQEDSAVYLCASSLGDWSYEQYFGPGTRLTVT.

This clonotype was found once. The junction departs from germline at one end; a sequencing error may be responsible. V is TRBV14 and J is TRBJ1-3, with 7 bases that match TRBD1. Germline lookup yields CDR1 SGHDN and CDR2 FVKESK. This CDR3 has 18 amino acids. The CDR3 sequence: CANSQVTGAYSSGNTIYF. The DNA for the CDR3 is TGTGCCAACAGCCAAGTTACAGGGGCCTACTCCTCTGGAAACACCATATATTTT.

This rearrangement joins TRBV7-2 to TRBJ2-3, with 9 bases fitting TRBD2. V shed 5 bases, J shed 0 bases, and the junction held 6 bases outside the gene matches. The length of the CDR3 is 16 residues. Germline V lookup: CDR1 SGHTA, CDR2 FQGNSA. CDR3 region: CASSLGLAKSTDTQYF. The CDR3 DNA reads TGTGCCAGCAGCCTAGGACTAGCGAAAAGCACAGATACGCAGTATTTT. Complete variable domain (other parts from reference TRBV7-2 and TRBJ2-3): GAGVSQSPSNKVTEKGKDVELRCDPISGHTALYWYRQSLGQGLEFLIYFQGNSAPDKSGLPSDRFSAERTGGSVSTLTIQRTQQEDSAVYLCASSLGLAKSTDTQYFGPGTRLTVL.

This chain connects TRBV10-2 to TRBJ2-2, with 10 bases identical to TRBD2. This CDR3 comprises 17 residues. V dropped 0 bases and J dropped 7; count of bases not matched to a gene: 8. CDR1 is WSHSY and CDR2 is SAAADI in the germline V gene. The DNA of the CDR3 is TGCGCCAGCAGTGAGTCTGAGCGGCTAGCGGGAGTCGGGGAGCTGTTTTTT. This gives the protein CASSESERLAGVGELFF.

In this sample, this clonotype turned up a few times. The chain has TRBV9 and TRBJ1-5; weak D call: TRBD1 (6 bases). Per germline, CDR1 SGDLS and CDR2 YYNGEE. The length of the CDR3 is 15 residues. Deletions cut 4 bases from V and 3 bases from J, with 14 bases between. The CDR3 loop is CASSPTGQLNQPQHF. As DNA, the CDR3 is TGTGCCAGCAGCCCCACCGGACAGCTCAATCAGCCCCAGCATTTT.

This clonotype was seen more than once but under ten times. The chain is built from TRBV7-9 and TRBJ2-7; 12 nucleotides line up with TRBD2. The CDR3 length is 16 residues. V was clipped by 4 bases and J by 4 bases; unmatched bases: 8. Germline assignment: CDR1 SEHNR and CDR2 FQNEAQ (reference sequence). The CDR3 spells CASSSGLAGTRYEQYF. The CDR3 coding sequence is TGTGCCAGCAGCTCCGGACTAGCGGGAACCAGATACGAGCAGTACTTC. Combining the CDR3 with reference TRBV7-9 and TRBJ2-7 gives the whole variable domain DTGVSQNPRHKITKRGQNVTFRCDPISEHNRLYWYRQTLGQGPEFLTYFQNEAQLEKSRLLSDRFSAERPKGSFSTLEIQRTEQGDSAMYLCASSSGLAGTRYEQYFGPGTRLTVT.

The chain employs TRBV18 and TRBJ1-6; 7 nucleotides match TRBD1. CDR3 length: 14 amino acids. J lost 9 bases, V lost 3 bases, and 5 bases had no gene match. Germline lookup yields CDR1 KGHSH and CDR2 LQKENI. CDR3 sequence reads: CASSPTGVPSPLHF. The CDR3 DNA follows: TGTGCCAGCTCACCTACAGGGGTTCCTTCACCCCTCCACTTT.

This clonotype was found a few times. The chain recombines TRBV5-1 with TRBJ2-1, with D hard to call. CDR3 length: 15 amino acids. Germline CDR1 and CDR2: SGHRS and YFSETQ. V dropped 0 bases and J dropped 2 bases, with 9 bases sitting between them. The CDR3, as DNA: TGCGCCAGCAGCTTGGTTGGTACAACCTACAATGAGCAGTTCTTC. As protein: CASSLVGTTYNEQFF.

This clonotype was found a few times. CDR3 amino acids: CASSILDRFNYGYTF. The CDR3 region has the DNA TGTGCCAGTAGTATACTCGACAGGTTCAACTATGGCTACACCTTC. The chain couples TRBV19 to TRBJ1-2, with D perhaps matching TRBD1 (6 bases). V lost 2 bases and J 2 bases, leaving 12 bases between the germline ends. The germline V gene encodes CDR1 LNHDA and CDR2 SQIVND (reference sequence). The CDR3 has 15 amino acids.

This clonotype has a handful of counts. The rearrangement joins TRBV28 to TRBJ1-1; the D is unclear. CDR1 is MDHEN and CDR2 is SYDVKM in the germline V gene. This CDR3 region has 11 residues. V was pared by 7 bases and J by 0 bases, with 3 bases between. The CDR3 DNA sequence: TGTGCCAGCAAGGTGAACACTGAAGCTTTCTTT. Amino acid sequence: CASKVNTEAFF.

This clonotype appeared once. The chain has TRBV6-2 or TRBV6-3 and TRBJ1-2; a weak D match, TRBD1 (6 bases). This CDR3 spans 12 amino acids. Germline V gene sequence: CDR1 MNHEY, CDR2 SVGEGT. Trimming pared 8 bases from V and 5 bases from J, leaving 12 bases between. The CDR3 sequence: CASGQKLYGYTF. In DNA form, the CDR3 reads TGTGCCAGCGGACAGAAACTTTATGGCTACACCTTC.

The CDR3 reads CASSAGQPSTDTQYF. DNA of the CDR3: TGTGCCAGCAGCGCCGGACAGCCATCCACAGATACGCAGTATTTT. The chain joins TRBV2 to TRBJ2-3; maybe TRBD1 (6 bases). With 6 bases removed from V and 2 bases from J, the gap between germline ends came to 15 bases. Germline V gene lookup returns CDR1 SNHLY and CDR2 FYNNEI. There are 15 residues in the CDR3.

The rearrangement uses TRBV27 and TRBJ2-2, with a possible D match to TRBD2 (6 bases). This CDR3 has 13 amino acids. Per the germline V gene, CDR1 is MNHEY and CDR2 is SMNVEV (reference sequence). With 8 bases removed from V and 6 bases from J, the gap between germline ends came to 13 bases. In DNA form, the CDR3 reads TGTGCCAGCTCGGGGGTTTTGGCCGGGGAGCTGTTTTTT. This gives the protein CASSGVLAGELFF.

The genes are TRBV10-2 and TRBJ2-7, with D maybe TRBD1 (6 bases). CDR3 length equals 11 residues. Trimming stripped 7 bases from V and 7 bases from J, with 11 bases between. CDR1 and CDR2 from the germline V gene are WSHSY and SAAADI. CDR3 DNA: TGCGCCAGCACCGGAGGACAGGAGCAGTACTTC. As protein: CASTGGQEQYF.

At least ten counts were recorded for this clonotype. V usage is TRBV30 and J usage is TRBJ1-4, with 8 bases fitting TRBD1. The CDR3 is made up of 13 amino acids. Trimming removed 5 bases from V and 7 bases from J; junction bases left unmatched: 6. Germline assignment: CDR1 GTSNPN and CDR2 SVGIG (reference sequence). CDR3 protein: CAWSTGVGEKLFF. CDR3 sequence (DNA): TGTGCCTGGTCGACAGGGGTCGGTGAAAAACTGTTTTTT.

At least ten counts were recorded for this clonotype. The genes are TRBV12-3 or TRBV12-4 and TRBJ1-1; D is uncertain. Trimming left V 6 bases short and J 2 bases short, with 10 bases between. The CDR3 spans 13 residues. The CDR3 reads CASRLQLNTEAFF. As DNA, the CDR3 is TGTGCCAGCAGGCTACAGCTAAACACTGAAGCTTTCTTT.

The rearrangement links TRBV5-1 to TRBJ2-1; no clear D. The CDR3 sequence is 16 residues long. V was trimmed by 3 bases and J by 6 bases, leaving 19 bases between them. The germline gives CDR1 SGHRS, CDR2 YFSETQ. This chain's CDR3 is CASSSALIPPPNEQFF. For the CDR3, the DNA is TGCGCCAGCAGCTCGGCACTCATACCTCCTCCCAATGAGCAGTTCTTC. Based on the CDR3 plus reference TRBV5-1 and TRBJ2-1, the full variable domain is KAGVTQTPRYLIKTRGQQVTLSCSPISGHRSVSWYQQTPGQGLQFLFEYFSETQRNKGNFPGRFSGRQFSNSRSEMNVSTLELGDSALYLCASSSALIPPPNEQFFGPGTRLTVL.

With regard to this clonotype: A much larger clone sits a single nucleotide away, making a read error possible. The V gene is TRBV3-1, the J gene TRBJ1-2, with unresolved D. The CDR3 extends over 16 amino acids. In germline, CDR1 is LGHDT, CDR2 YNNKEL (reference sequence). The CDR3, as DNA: TGTGCCAGCAGCCAAGATTTGTGGCGGCCTAACTATTGCTACACCTTC. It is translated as CASSQDLWRPNYCYTF.

Here the CDR3 reads CASSSGSPDTQYF. CDR3 nucleotide sequence: TGTGCCAGCAGTTCCGGGTCCCCAGATACGCAGTATTTT. This chain joins TRBV6-6 and TRBJ2-3; D remains unclear. Germline V lookup: CDR1 MNHNY, CDR2 SVGAGI (reference sequence). The CDR3 is 13 residues long. Trimming pared 4 bases from V and 4 bases from J, leaving 9 bases between.